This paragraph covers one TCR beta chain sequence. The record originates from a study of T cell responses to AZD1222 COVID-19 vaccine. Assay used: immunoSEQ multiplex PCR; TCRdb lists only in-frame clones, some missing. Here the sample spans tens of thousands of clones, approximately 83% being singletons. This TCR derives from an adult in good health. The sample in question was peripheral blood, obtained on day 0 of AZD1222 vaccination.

The CDR3 DNA sequence: TGCGCCAGCAGCCGAGACACAGCAGGAAACACCATATATTTT. Its translation is CASSRDTAGNTIYF. The chain has TRBV4-3 and TRBJ1-3; no clear D. Between the trimmed V and J ends, which lost 4 bases and 4 bases, there was a span of 11 bases. Germline-derived CDR1 and CDR2 are LGHNA and YSLEER. This CDR3 spans 14 amino acids.